This T cell receptor beta chain was profiled in a study of CD8 T cell repertoires and HIV-1 epitope variants. On the study more broadly: Each of Twenty-five Gag and Nef epitope peptides stimulated a separate culture. T cells were cultured for 10 days with cytokines added on days 3 and 7. Broader study findings: The assay identified only TCR beta chains of antigen-proliferating T cells. Eight to ten TCR beta clonotypes were antigen-specific, six apparently recognizing autologous or escape variants.

CDR3 size: 9 residues. Germline assignment: CDR1 SSHAT and CDR2 FNYEAQ (reference sequence). As regards this clone: No antigen is known for it. The junction shows a germline mismatch at one end, possibly a read error.

Clones were sequenced by immunoSEQ multiplex PCR, and TCRdb holds only the in-frame ones, with some missing. The sample records tens of thousands of clones, roughly four fifths being singletons. The source is a male donor with HIV. The V call is TRBV7-7, the J call TRBJ1-1; D remains unclear. The material sequenced was uncultured baseline CD8+ T cells from peripheral blood mononuclear cells (PBMCs). The CDR3 loop is CASSSEAFF. The CDR3 DNA reads as TGTGCTAGCAGCTCTGAAGCTTTCTTT.